The sequence of this T cell receptor beta chain was determined in a study of blood T cell repertoires in COVID-19. Unmatched junction bases numbered 8, after V lost 8 bases and J lost 5 bases. Germline V gene sequence: CDR1 MNHEY, CDR2 SMNVEV (reference sequence). This CDR3 has 14 residues. This table comes from immunoSEQ multiplex PCR, and its TCRdb copy is limited to in-frame clones, with some not included. The data hold over 250,000 clones, with 70% to 85% observed a single time. The sample comprised peripheral blood. This TCR was recovered from a woman over 75 with acute or convalescent COVID-19. This sequence joins TRBV27 and TRBJ2-7, with 11 nucleotides matching TRBD2. The CDR3 sequence: CASGGSGRANEQYF. As DNA, the CDR3 is TGTGCCAGCGGGGGTAGCGGGAGGGCCAACGAGCAGTACTTC.